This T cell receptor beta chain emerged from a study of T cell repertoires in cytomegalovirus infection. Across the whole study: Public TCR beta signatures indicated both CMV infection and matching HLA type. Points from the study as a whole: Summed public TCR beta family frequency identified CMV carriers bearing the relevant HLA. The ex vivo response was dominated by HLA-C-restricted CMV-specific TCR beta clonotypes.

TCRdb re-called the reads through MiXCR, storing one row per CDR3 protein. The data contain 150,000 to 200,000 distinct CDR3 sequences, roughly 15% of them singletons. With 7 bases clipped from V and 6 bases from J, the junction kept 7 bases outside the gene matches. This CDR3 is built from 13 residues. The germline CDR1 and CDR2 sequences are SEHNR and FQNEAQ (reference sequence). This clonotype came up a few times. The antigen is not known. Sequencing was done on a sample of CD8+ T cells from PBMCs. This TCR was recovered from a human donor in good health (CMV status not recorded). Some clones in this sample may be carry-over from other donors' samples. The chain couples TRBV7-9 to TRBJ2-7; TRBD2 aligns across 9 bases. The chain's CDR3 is CASISREGGEQYF. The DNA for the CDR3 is TGTGCCAGCATCTCGCGGGAGGGAGGCGAGCAGTACTTC. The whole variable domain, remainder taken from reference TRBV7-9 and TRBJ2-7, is DTGVSQNPRHKITKRGQNVTFRCDPISEHNRLYWYRQTLGQGPEFLTYFQNEAQLEKSRLLSDRFSAERPKGSFSTLEIQRTEQGDSAMYLCASISREGGEQYFGPGTRLTVT.